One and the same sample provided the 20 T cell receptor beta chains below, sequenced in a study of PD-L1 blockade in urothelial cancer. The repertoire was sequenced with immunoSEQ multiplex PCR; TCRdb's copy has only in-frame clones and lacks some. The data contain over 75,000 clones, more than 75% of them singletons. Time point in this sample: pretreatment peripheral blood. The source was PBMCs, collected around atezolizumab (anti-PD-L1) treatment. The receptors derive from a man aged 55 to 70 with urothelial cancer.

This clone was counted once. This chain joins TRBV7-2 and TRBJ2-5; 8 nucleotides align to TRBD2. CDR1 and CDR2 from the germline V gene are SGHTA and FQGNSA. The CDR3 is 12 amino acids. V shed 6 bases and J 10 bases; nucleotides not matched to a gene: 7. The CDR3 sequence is CASSVFRGGQYF. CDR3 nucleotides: TGTGCCAGCAGTGTATTTCGGGGGGGCCAGTACTTC.

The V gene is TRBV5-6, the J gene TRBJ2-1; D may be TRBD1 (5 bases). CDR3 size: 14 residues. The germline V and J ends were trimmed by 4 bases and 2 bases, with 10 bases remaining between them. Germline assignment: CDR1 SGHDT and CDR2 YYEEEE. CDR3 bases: TGTGCCAGCAGCCTTGGGGCCCCCTACAATGAGCAGTTCTTC. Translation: CASSLGAPYNEQFF.

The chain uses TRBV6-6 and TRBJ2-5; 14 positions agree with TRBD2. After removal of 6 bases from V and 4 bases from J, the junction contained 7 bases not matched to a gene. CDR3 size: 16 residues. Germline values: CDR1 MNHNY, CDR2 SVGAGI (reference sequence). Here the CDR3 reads CASSQTSGGAGETQYF. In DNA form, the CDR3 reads TGTGCCAGCAGCCAGACTAGCGGGGGGGCAGGAGAGACCCAGTACTTC.

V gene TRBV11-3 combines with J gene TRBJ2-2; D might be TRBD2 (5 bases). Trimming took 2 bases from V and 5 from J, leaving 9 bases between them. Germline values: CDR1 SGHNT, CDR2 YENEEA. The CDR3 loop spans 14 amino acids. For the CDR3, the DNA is TGTGCCAGCAGCTTACTAGCAGGAACCGGGGAGCTGTTTTTT. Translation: CASSLLAGTGELFF. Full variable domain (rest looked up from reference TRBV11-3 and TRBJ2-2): EAGVVQSPRYKIIEKKQPVAFWCNPISGHNTLYWYLQNLGQGPELLIRYENEEAVDDSQLPKDRFSAERLKGVDSTLKIQPAELGDSAVYLCASSLLAGTGELFFGEGSRLTVL.

The CDR3 spells CASRDFANSPLHF. The CDR3 nucleotides read TGTGCCAGCAGGGACTTTGCGAATTCACCCCTCCACTTT. J is TRBJ1-6 and V is TRBV6-5; unclear D gene. Germline V CDR1 and CDR2: MNHEY, SVGAGI. The CDR3 has 13 amino acids. V lost 6 bases to trimming and J lost 7 bases, with 10 bases between them.

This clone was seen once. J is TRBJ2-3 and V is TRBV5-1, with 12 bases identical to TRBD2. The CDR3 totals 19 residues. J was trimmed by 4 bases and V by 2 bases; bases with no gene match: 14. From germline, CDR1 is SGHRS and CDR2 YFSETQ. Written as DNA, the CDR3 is TGCGCCAGCAGCTTCGGGACTAGCGGGTCGCTTTCTCTCCCAGATACGCAGTATTTT. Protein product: CASSFGTSGSLSLPDTQYF.

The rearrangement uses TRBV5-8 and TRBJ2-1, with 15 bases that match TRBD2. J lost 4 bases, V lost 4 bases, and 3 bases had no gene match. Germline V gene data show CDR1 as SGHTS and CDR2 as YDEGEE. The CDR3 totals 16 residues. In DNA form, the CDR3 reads TGTGCCAGCAGCCCCGGGACTAGCGGGGGGTACAATGAGCAGTTCTTC. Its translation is CASSPGTSGGYNEQFF.

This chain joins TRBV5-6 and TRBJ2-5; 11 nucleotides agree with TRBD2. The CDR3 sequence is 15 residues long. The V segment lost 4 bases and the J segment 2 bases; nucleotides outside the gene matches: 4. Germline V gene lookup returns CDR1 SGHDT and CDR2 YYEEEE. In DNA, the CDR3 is TGTGCCAGCAGCCCGGGACTAGCGGTTCAAGAGACCCAGTACTTC. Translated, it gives CASSPGLAVQETQYF.

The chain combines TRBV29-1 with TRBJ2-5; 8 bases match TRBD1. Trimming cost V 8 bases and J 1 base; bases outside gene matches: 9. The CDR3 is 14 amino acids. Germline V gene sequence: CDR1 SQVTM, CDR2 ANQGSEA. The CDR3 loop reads CSLLDRATQETQYF. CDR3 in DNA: TGCAGCCTACTGGACAGGGCCACCCAAGAGACCCAGTACTTC.

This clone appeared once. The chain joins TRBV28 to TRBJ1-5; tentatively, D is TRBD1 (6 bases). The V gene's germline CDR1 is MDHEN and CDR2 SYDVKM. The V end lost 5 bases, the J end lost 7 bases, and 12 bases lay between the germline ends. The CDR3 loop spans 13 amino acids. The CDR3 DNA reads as TGTGCCAGCAGTACTCCAGGGGTACAGCCCCAGCATTTT. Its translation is CASSTPGVQPQHF.

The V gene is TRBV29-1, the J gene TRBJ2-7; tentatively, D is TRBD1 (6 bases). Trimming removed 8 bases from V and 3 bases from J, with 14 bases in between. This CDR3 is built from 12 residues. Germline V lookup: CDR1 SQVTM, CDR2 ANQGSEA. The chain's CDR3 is CSITGIRYEQYF. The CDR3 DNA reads TGCAGCATAACAGGGATCCGCTACGAGCAGTACTTC.

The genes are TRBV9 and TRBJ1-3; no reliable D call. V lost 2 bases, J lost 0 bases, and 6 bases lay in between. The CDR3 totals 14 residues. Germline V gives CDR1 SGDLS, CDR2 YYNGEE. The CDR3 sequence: CASSVEGSGNTIYF. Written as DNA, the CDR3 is TGTGCCAGCAGCGTTGAGGGCTCTGGAAACACCATATATTTT.

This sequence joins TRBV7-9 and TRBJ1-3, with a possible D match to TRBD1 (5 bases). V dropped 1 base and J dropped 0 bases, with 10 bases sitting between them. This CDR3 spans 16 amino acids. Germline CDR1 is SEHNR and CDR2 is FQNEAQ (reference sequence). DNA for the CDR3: TGTGCCAGCAGCTTAGGAACAGGCACCTCTGGAAACACCATATATTTT. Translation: CASSLGTGTSGNTIYF.

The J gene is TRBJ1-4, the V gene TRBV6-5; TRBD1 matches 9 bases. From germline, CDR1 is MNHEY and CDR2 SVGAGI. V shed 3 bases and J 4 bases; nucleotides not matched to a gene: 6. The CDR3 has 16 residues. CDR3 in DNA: TGTGCCAGCAGTTATGGTACGGGACAGGGTAATGAAAAACTGTTTTTT. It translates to CASSYGTGQGNEKLFF.

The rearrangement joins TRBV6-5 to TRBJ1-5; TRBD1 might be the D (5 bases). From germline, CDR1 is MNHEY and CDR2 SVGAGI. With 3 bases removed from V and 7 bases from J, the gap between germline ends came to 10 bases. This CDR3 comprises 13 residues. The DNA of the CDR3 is TGTGCCAGCAGTTATGGGGCACGGCAGCCCCAGCATTTT. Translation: CASSYGARQPQHF.

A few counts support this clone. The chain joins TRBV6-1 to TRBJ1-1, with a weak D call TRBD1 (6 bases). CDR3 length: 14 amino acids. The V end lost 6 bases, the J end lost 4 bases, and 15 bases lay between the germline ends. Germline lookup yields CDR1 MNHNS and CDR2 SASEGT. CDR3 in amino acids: CASRWAGEGTEAFF. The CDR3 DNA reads TGTGCCAGCAGGTGGGCAGGGGAGGGCACTGAAGCTTTCTTT.

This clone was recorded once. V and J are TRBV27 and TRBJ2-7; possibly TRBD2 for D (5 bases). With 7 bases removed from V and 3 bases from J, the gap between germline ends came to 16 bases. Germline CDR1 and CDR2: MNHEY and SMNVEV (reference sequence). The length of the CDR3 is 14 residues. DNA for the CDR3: TGTGCCAGCAACCGGGATGGAACCCTCTACGAGCAGTACTTC. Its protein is CASNRDGTLYEQYF.

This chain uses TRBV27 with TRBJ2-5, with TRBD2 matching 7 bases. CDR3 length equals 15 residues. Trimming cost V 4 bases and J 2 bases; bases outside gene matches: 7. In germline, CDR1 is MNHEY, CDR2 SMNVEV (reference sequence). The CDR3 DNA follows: TGTGCCAGCAGTTCCCTGCGGGGGTGGCAAGAGACCCAGTACTTC. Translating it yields CASSSLRGWQETQYF.

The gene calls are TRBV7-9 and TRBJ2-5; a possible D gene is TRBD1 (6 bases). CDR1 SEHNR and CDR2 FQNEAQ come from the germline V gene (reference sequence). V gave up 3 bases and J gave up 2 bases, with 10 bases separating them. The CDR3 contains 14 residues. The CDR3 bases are TGTGCCAGCAGCTTCCGACAGGTTCAAGAGACCCAGTACTTC. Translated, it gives CASSFRQVQETQYF.

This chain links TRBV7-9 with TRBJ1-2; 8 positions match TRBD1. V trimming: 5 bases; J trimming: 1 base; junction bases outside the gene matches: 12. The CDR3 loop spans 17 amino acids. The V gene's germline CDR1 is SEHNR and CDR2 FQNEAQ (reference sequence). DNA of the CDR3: TGTGCCAGCAGCCCCTCCTCCGGGACAGGCCTTAACTATGGCTACACCTTC. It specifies CASSPSSGTGLNYGYTF.